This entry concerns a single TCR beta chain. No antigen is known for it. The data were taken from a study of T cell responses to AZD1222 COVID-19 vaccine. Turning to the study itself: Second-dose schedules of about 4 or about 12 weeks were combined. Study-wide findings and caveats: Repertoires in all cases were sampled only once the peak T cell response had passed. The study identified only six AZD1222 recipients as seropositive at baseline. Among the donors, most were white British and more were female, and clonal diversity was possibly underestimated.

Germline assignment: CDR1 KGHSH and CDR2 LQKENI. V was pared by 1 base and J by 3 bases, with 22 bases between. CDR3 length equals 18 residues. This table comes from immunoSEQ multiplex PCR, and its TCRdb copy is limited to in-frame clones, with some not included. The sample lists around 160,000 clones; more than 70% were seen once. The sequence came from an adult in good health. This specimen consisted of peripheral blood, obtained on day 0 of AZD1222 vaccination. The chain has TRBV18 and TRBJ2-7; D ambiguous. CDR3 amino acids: CASSPLNRMAMLNYEQYF. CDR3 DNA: TGTGCCAGCTCACCACTGAACAGAATGGCCATGCTGAACTACGAGCAGTACTTC.